Sequencing of this TCR beta chain was carried out in a study of response to subunit inactivated influenza vaccine. Study-level results: There was a suggestion from the authors that each seasonal influenza vaccination recruits few new T cells.

With regard to this clonotype: The antigen remains unidentified.

MiXCR, applied by TCRdb to the RT-PCR reads, yields one record per CDR3 protein. The table shows fewer than 650,000 distinct CDR3 sequences, with 10% to 15% occurring only once. This clonotype was sampled from a man over 45 who received an inactivated influenza vaccine. This material consisted of PBMCs from blood, taken 40 to 50 days after vaccination.

CDR3 loop: CSVVNTGELFF. The CDR3 coding sequence is TGCAGCGTTGTGAACACCGGGGAGCTGTTTTTT. The rearrangement links TRBV29-1 to TRBJ2-2; D remains unclear. Germline V gives CDR1 SQVTM, CDR2 ANQGSEA. This CDR3 is built from 11 residues. Trimming took 4 bases from V and 1 from J, leaving 1 base between them.